The rows below give T cell receptor beta chains drawn from one sample of a study of read filtering for tumor transcriptome and immune sequencing. TCRdb recomputed calls from the reads with MiXCR, one row per CDR3 protein. The table has 100,000 to 150,000 distinct CDR3 sequences, about an eighth seen once. Sequenced input: a population of CD138-negative cells sorted from bone marrow. These receptors all come from a donor older than 35 with multiple myeloma. Both conserved end residues are trimmed from each CDR3. Each record gives: J gene, V gene, CDR3 protein.

>TRBJ2-6|TRBV6-5
ASSPEVGGANVLT
>TRBJ2-1|TRBV3-1
ASSHLSGSYNEQF
>TRBJ2-1|TRBV7-2
ASSFNLYNEQF
>TRBJ1-5|TRBV3-1
ASSRNSGNQPQH
>TRBJ2-3|TRBV5-6
ASSSLAVGNTDTQY
>TRBJ2-3|TRBV5-1
ASSPDRTSTDTQY
>TRBJ1-4|TRBV28
ASRPQGQGAKGKLF
>TRBJ2-5|TRBV29-1
SVAGTQETQY
>TRBJ2-1|TRBV20-1
SANAPHRGGRNNEQF
>TRBJ1-5|TRBV6-5
ASSYDRVGNQPQH
>TRBJ1-4|TRBV20-1
SAPDRGWEKLF
>TRBJ2-7|TRBV21-1
ASSEKDRTATYEQY
>TRBJ2-5|TRBV29-1
SVSVQTETQY
>TRBJ2-1|TRBV5-6
ASSSQLLGTSRSDEQF
>TRBJ1-5|TRBV19
ASSIDGDNQTQH
>TRBJ2-1|TRBV15
ATSRGGQNNEQF
>TRBJ2-2|TRBV5-1
ASSLAPGSTGELF
>TRBJ2-1|TRBV7-6
ASSLIGAGGTYNEQF
>TRBJ2-1|TRBV4-1
ASSQERAGYNEQF
>TRBJ2-2|TRBV29-1
SARYFDRFNTGELF
>TRBJ2-5|TRBV2
ASSEGVAFQETQY
>TRBJ2-3|TRBV2
ASSRGPGTRTDTQY
>TRBJ2-2|TRBV7-9
ASSIRQANTGELF
>TRBJ1-1|TRBV5-1
ASKSGGDTEAF
>TRBJ2-7|TRBV7-9
ASSRTGGYEQY
>TRBJ1-2|TRBV6-5
ASSYTRAYGYT
>TRBJ1-5|TRBV5-6
ASSLGRGSRPQH
>TRBJ2-3|TRBV6-5
ASSYSGRGTTDTQY
>TRBJ2-3|TRBV29-1
SVLTSGSSIDTQY
>TRBJ2-3|TRBV7-9
ASSQTIDTQY
>TRBJ2-1|TRBV5-1
ASSWTSVDNEQF
>TRBJ1-6|TRBV5-6
ASSRDSTNSPLH
>TRBJ2-1|TRBV12-3/TRBV12-4
ASSSGQGNNEQF
>TRBJ2-2|TRBV5-1
ASTLDRSGELF
>TRBJ1-5|TRBV20-1
SAGSLYANQPQH
>TRBJ1-1|TRBV12-3/TRBV12-4
ASSLEEHTEAF
>TRBJ2-3|TRBV20-1
SARDMAPGTQY
>TRBJ1-1|TRBV7-9
ASSTSEGARTEAF
>TRBJ2-7|TRBV20-1
SARDDGRGLAGVPYEQY
>TRBJ2-5|TRBV29-1
SVDRSGRLEETQY
>TRBJ2-1|TRBV29-1
SAGGSGGYNEQF
>TRBJ1-1|TRBV7-2
ASSLEGIDTEAF
>TRBJ2-3|TRBV29-1
SVETTGADTQY
>TRBJ2-2|TRBV9
ASSVGVGDSGGELF